The 30 T cell receptor beta chains reported below all come from one sample, sequenced in a study of regulatory T cells in long-lasting Graves disease (dated by TCRdb to about 2021). The library came from multiplex PCR. Sequencing instrument: Illumina HiSeq 4000. To build TCR beta libraries, CDR3 regions were amplified by Arm-PCR using iRepertoire HTBI primers. TCRdb trimmed the raw reads at Q25, called clones with MiXCR and kept productive beta chains. Each CDR3 protein gets just one entry, which takes the most common genes and DNA from the rows behind it. The sample table records hundreds of thousands of distinct CDR3 sequences; roughly 15% of these occur just once. The biggest ten clones account for roughly 18% of the sample. Taken with the paper, the label for time point translates to: newly diagnosed GD, antithyroid drugs for less than 3 months. RNA was extracted from PBMCs in TRIzol for both TCR sequencing and RNA sequencing.

This sample was also put to use in a study of T cells in Graves' hyperthyroidism and ophthalmopathy.

The starting material was peripheral blood mononuclear cells (PBMCs), obtained at new diagnosis, from a patient treated with antithyroid drugs. Source of these receptors: a woman aged 30 to 39 with Graves disease. Donor details come from another sample of the same person, matched by shared clones.

In its sample, this clonotype was seen many times. The chain carries TRBV20-1 and TRBJ2-1; D ambiguous. CDR3 length: 15 residues. Germline lookup yields CDR1 DFQATT and CDR2 SNEGSKA (reference sequence). The V end was cut by 1 base, the J end by 0 bases, with 10 bases between. The DNA for the CDR3 is TGCAGTGCTAGAGGGAGATCTTACTCCTACAATGAGCAGTTCTTC. It codes for CSARGRSYSYNEQFF.

This clonotype was observed at least ten times. The V gene is TRBV6-1, the J gene TRBJ2-5; TRBD1 might be the D (6 bases). The germline V gene encodes CDR1 MNHNS and CDR2 SASEGT. The CDR3 has 16 amino acids. V was shortened by 6 bases and J by 4 bases, with 21 bases between the two germline ends. The DNA for the CDR3 is TGTGCCAGCAGAACTTCAGGGGCGCGGGTGGGAGAGACCCAGTACTTC. Protein product: CASRTSGARVGETQYF.

V usage is TRBV6-5 and J usage is TRBJ2-5, with D possibly matching TRBD1 (6 bases). The CDR3 is 15 residues long. V lost 0 bases to trimming and J lost 2 bases, with 10 bases between them. Germline CDR1 MNHEY, CDR2 SVGAGI. The CDR3 DNA reads as TGTGCCAGCAGTTACTCGTTCACAGGGCAAGAGACCCAGTACTTC. Translation gives CASSYSFTGQETQYF.

This chain links TRBV12-3 or TRBV12-4 with TRBJ1-1, with D possibly TRBD1 on 6 matching bases. This CDR3 has 15 amino acids. V gave up 6 bases and J gave up 0 bases, with 14 bases separating them. CDR3 in amino acids: CASSRNGQMNTEAFF. The CDR3 coding sequence is TGTGCCAGCAGCCGCAACGGACAGATGAACACTGAAGCTTTCTTT.

This clonotype was seen only a few times. A far bigger clonotype differs at one base, so this is likely a read error. The chain links TRBV28 to TRBJ2-7; the match to TRBD2 covers 10 bases. Trimming at V came to 6 bases and at J to 5 bases, leaving 7 bases not matched to a gene. This CDR3 is built from 14 residues. Germline CDR1 reads MDHEN; CDR2 reads SYDVKM. The CDR3 region is CASRYGTSVDEQYF. CDR3 nucleotides: TGTGCCAGCAGGTACGGGACTAGCGTCGACGAGCAGTACTTC.

As to this clonotype: At one end, the junction sequence differs from germline, possibly due to a read error. The rearrangement uses TRBV11-2 and TRBJ2-7, with D perhaps given as TRBD1 or TRBD2 (5 bases each). The CDR3 has 14 residues. Germline CDR1 SGHAT, CDR2 FQNNGV. The CDR3 loop reads CASIALSPGTSQHF. The CDR3 coding sequence is TGTGCCAGTATAGCTCTCTCTCCAGGGACCTCTCAACACTTC.

The table lists this clonotype with a few counts. The rearrangement links TRBV6-1 to TRBJ2-3; no firm D call. CDR1 MNHNS and CDR2 SASEGT come from the germline V gene. V was pared by 7 bases and J by 0 bases, with 14 bases between. This CDR3 spans 15 amino acids. CDR3 loop: CASTEIGASTDTQYF. CDR3 nucleotide sequence: TGTGCCAGCACTGAGATCGGAGCTAGCACAGATACGCAGTATTTT.

This clonotype was seen ten or more times. The CDR3 spells CASSLDRGYNSPLHF. CDR3 DNA: TGTGCCAGCAGCTTAGACAGAGGCTATAATTCACCCCTCCACTTT. The chain uses TRBV7-2 and TRBJ1-6, with D hard to call. The ends were cut back, 1 base at V and 3 bases at J, with 7 bases in the middle. The CDR3 is made up of 15 amino acids. The V gene's germline CDR1 is SGHTA and CDR2 FQGNSA.

The V gene is TRBV27, the J gene TRBJ2-1, with unresolved D. CDR3 length: 10 residues. Trimming stripped 7 bases from V and 3 bases from J, with 1 base between. Germline V gives CDR1 MNHEY, CDR2 SMNVEV (reference sequence). CDR3 coding DNA: TGTGCCAGCAACTACAATGAGCAGTTCTTC. Residues: CASNYNEQFF.

This sequence joins TRBV12-3 or TRBV12-4 and TRBJ1-6; D remains unclear. Trimming took 7 bases from V and 7 from J, leaving 11 bases between them. The CDR3 spans 13 residues. The CDR3 spells CASKLLENSPLHF. The CDR3 nucleotides are TGTGCCAGCAAACTTCTGGAAAATTCACCCCTCCACTTT.

The V call is TRBV25-1, the J call TRBJ2-5; D might be TRBD1 or TRBD2, each matching 5 bases. Trimming shortened V by 3 bases and J by 2 bases, and 10 bases separated the two germline ends. The CDR3 spans 14 residues. CDR1 and CDR2 (germline): MGHDK, SYGVNS. CDR3 sequence (DNA): TGTGCCAGCAGTGATAAAGGGACGCAAGAGACCCAGTACTTC. Protein: CASSDKGTQETQYF. Based on the CDR3 plus reference TRBV25-1 and TRBJ2-5, the full variable domain is EADIYQTPRYLVIGTGKKITLECSQTMGHDKMYWYQQDPGMELHLIHYSYGVNSTEKGDLSSESTVSRIRTEHFPLTLESARPSHTSQYLCASSDKGTQETQYFGPGTRLLVL.

This CDR3 reads CASSYVSGVLNEQFF. The CDR3 coding sequence is TGTGCCAGCAGTTATGTCTCGGGAGTTCTCAATGAGCAGTTCTTC. The chain couples TRBV6-2 or TRBV6-3 to TRBJ2-1; possible D gene TRBD2, 6 bases. CDR3 length: 15 amino acids. The V end was cut by 3 bases, the J end by 6 bases, with 15 bases between. Germline-derived CDR1 and CDR2 are MNHEY and SVGEGT.

This clonotype was detected only a few times. This chain uses TRBV9 with TRBJ2-7; TRBD2 matches at 7 bases. Germline values: CDR1 SGDLS, CDR2 YYNGEE. With V trimmed by 3 bases and J by 4 bases, 4 bases remained unmatched. The CDR3 runs 13 residues. CDR3 nucleotide sequence: TGTGCCAGCAGCGAGGGCGGGAGATACGAGCAGTACTTC. This encodes CASSEGGRYEQYF.

This clonotype was seen a handful of times. The rearrangement joins TRBV28 to TRBJ2-6; possibly TRBD2 for D (5 bases). V was shortened by 6 bases and J by 0 bases, with 12 bases between the two germline ends. This CDR3 comprises 16 residues. The germline CDR1 and CDR2 sequences are MDHEN and SYDVKM. The CDR3 reads CASSPRGYSGANVLTF. The CDR3 DNA sequence: TGTGCCAGCAGCCCTCGGGGTTACTCTGGGGCCAACGTCCTGACTTTC.

This clonotype was counted only a few times. This sequence joins TRBV19 and TRBJ1-1; D not certain. CDR1 LNHDA and CDR2 SQIVND come from the germline V gene (reference sequence). The CDR3 contains 13 residues. V was cut by 3 bases and J by 1 base, with 6 bases left in between. The CDR3 bases are TGTGCCAGTAGTATGTGGGGGAACACTGAAGCTTTCTTT. This sequence encodes CASSMWGNTEAFF.

At least ten counts were recorded for this clonotype. This chain connects TRBV20-1 to TRBJ1-4; 7 nucleotides match TRBD1. The V gene end was trimmed by 6 bases and the J gene end by 3 bases; junction bases not matched to a gene: 10. CDR1 is DFQATT, CDR2 SNEGSKA, per germline (reference sequence). This CDR3 is 15 amino acids long. The CDR3 bases are TGCAGTGCGAAAAAACAGGGGTGGGCTAATGAAAAACTGTTTTTT. Translating it yields CSAKKQGWANEKLFF.

There are a few counts of this clonotype. The rearrangement joins TRBV3-1 to TRBJ2-7, with 10 bases identical to TRBD2. CDR3 length: 14 residues. The germline V gene has CDR1 LGHDT and CDR2 YNNKEL (reference sequence). Losses at the gene ends were 4 bases for V and 7 bases for J; bases not matched to a gene: 7. CDR3 residues: CASSRLAGVSEQYF. In nucleotides, the CDR3 is TGTGCCAGCAGCCGGCTAGCGGGAGTGAGTGAGCAGTACTTC.

The table lists this clonotype with a few counts. The gene calls are TRBV7-2 and TRBJ1-2, with 8 bases fitting TRBD1. This CDR3 region has 17 residues. The junction had 11 bases not matched to a gene; V was cut back by 4 bases and J by 1 base. The germline gives CDR1 SGHTA, CDR2 FQGNSA. The CDR3 is CASSSPRGDRLNYGYTF. For the CDR3, the DNA is TGTGCCAGCAGCTCCCCCAGAGGGGACAGGCTTAACTATGGCTACACCTTC.

This clonotype was seen more than once but under ten times. J is TRBJ2-4 and V is TRBV20-1; possibly TRBD1 or TRBD2 for D (5 bases each). Trimming stripped 3 bases from V and 6 bases from J, with 15 bases between. Germline CDR1 is DFQATT and CDR2 is SNEGSKA (reference sequence). The CDR3 spans 14 residues. The chain's CDR3 is CSARLRGSLNIQYF. The CDR3 nucleotides read TGCAGTGCTAGGTTGAGGGGATCCCTAAACATTCAGTACTTC.

This clonotype was counted a few times. The genes are TRBV29-1 and TRBJ2-7; the match to TRBD1 covers 7 bases. The CDR3 is 13 residues long. The germline CDR1 and CDR2 sequences are SQVTM and ANQGSEA. Trimming took 4 bases from V and 4 from J; bases not matched to a gene: 7. CDR3 sequence reads: CSVAQGERYEQYF. The CDR3 region has the DNA TGCAGCGTTGCGCAGGGGGAAAGGTACGAGCAGTACTTC.

This clonotype was detected ten times or more. The V and J genes are TRBV24-1 and TRBJ2-2, with 9 bases lining up with TRBD1. The J segment lost 3 bases and the V segment lost 7 bases, leaving 2 bases of the junction unmatched. Looked up from germline, CDR1 is KGHDR and CDR2 is SFDVKD. The CDR3 is 14 residues long. The CDR3 reads CATRQGAYTGELFF. CDR3 bases: TGTGCCACCAGACAGGGGGCTTACACCGGGGAGCTGTTTTTT.

The chain recombines TRBV5-8 with TRBJ2-3; D gene ambiguous. CDR3 size: 16 residues. Trimming removed 0 bases at V and 0 bases at J, with 11 bases between. Germline V gene data show CDR1 as SGHTS and CDR2 as YDEGEE. The CDR3 nucleotides are TGTGCCAGCAGCTTGGCCATAGGAAAAAGCACAGATACGCAGTATTTT. Translation gives CASSLAIGKSTDTQYF.

The chain couples TRBV28 to TRBJ2-7, with 7 bases lining up with TRBD2. The germline V gene has CDR1 MDHEN and CDR2 SYDVKM. The CDR3 length is 19 residues. V dropped 5 bases and J dropped 2; count of bases not matched to a gene: 21. CDR3 sequence (DNA): TGTGCCAGCAGTCCGCGGACTAGGGGTTGGCGGACCCAACCCTACGAGCAGTACTTC. Translating gives CASSPRTRGWRTQPYEQYF.

This clonotype was found many times. V and J are TRBV5-1 and TRBJ1-4; TRBD1 is a possible D gene (5 bases). Per the germline V gene, CDR1 is SGHRS and CDR2 is YFSETQ. Trimming shortened V by 0 bases and J by 0 bases, and 6 bases separated the two germline ends. The CDR3 contains 15 residues. CDR3 loop: CASSLGDATNEKLFF. Written as DNA, the CDR3 is TGCGCCAGCAGCTTGGGGGACGCAACTAATGAAAAACTGTTTTTT.

The chain combines TRBV28 with TRBJ2-5, with a tentative D call TRBD2 (6 bases). Per germline, CDR1 MDHEN and CDR2 SYDVKM. CDR3 length: 13 residues. V was pared by 6 bases and J by 5 bases, with 13 bases between. The CDR3 is CASSRGIWETQYF. The DNA for the CDR3 is TGTGCCAGCAGCCGGGGGATTTGGGAGACCCAGTACTTC.

This clonotype was seen ten or more times. The genes are TRBV6-5 and TRBJ2-7; 7 bases line up with TRBD1. The CDR3 is 16 amino acids. With V trimmed by 4 bases and J by 2 bases, 11 bases remained unmatched. Germline V gives CDR1 MNHEY, CDR2 SVGAGI. CDR3 sequence reads: CASSSRIRGSPYEQYF. CDR3 sequence (DNA): TGTGCCAGCAGTTCCAGGATCAGGGGGAGCCCCTACGAGCAGTACTTC.

The V gene is TRBV7-9, the J gene TRBJ2-3; 7 bases are a match to TRBD2. The V gene's germline CDR1 is SEHNR and CDR2 FQNEAQ (reference sequence). V was clipped by 3 bases and J by 2 bases; unmatched bases: 11. The CDR3 extends over 17 amino acids. The CDR3 sequence: CASSFRSGTFPTDTQYF. The CDR3 nucleotides are TGTGCCAGCAGCTTCAGAAGCGGGACCTTCCCCACAGATACGCAGTATTTT.

At least ten counts were recorded for this clonotype. V is TRBV7-6 and J is TRBJ2-3; D gene ambiguous. CDR1 SGHVS and CDR2 FNYEAQ come from the germline V gene. This CDR3 has 15 residues. V lost 4 bases and J lost 2, with 13 bases in between. The CDR3 nucleotides are TGTGCCAGCAGCTCCGCCCACCTATCCACAGATACGCAGTATTTT. This sequence encodes CASSSAHLSTDTQYF.

A few counts support this clonotype. The J gene is TRBJ1-3, the V gene TRBV5-1; D is unclear. CDR3 length: 14 amino acids. Germline V gives CDR1 SGHRS, CDR2 YFSETQ. V was clipped by 6 bases and J by 0 bases, with 10 bases between them. CDR3 DNA: TGCGCCAGCAAATCGGTCCTCTCTGGAAACACCATATATTTT. Translated, it gives CASKSVLSGNTIYF.

CDR3 sequence (DNA): TGTGCCAGCAGTCAATATTGGGACGAAGCCTACAATGAGCAGTTCTTC. Translated, it gives CASSQYWDEAYNEQFF. The rearrangement uses TRBV27 and TRBJ2-1; TRBD1 or TRBD2 may be the D gene (5 bases each). From germline, CDR1 is MNHEY and CDR2 SMNVEV (reference sequence). This CDR3 spans 16 amino acids. V lost 5 bases and J 2 bases, leaving 16 bases between the germline ends.